Listed here is a single T cell receptor (beta chain). What it binds is not known. A multiplex PCR was run with 60 Vbeta primers and 13 Jbeta primers. Assay: immunoSEQ multiplex PCR; the TCRdb copy retains only in-frame clones and omits some. The data hold 25,000 to 30,000 clones, with 60% to 80% observed a single time. Germline V gene sequence: CDR1 GTSNPN, CDR2 SVGIG (reference sequence). The CDR3 sequence is 13 residues long. This sample stems from a study of cytomegalovirus exposure and HLA in healthy donors. As for the study in general: A prior analysis found around 110 million unique TCR beta sequences from 150 million to 200 million T cells. Whole-study results and caveats: Cytomegalovirus association was assigned to under 200 TCR beta chains. HLA alleles were associated with some 16,000 TCR beta sequences in a later analysis at 0.05 false discovery rate. One variant, a missense change in DCLRE1C, was linked in a later analysis to TCR beta V- and J-gene trimming.

Material for sequencing was PBMCs. This sequence was found in a male donor in good health and CMV-seropositive. The chain uses TRBV30 and TRBJ1-3; D remains unclear. The J call may be wrong; the DNA end is better matched by TRBJ2-2. CDR3 sequence: CAWSDRLGGELFF. Here the CDR3 DNA reads TGTGCCTGGAGTGACCGCCTGGGTGGGGAGCTGTTTTTT.